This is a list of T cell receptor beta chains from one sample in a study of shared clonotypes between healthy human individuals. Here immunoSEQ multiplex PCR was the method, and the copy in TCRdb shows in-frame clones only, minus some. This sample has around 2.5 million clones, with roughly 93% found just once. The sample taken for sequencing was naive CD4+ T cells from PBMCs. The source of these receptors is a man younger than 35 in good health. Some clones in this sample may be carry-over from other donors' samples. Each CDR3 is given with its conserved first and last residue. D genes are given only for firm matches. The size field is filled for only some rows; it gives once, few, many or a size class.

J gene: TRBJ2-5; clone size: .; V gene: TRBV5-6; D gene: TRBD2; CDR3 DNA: TGTGCCAGCAGCTTCATAGCGGGACAAGAGACCCAGTACTTC; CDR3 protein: CASSFIAGQETQYF
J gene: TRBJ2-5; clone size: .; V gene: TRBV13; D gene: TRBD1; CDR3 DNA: TGTGCCAGCAGCTCCGGACAGGTAGCCCAAGAGACCCAGTACTTC; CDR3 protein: CASSSGQVAQETQYF
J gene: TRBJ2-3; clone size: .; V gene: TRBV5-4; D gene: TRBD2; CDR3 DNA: TGTGCCAGCAGCTCTGGACTAGCGGGACTCACAGATACGCAGTATTTT; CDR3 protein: CASSSGLAGLTDTQYF
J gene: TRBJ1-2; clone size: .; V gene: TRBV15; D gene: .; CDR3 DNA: TGTGCCACCAGCAGAGATCTCGGGGGAAACGGCTACACCTTC; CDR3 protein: CATSRDLGGNGYTF
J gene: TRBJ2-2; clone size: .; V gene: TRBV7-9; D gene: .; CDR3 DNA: TGTGCCAGCAGCTTCGTAAGCATCGGGGAGCTGTTTTTT; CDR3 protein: CASSFVSIGELFF
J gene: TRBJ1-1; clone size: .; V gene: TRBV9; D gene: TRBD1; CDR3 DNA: TGTGCCAGCAGCGCTTACAGGGGGCGAGCTTTCTTT; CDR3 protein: CASSAYRGRAFF
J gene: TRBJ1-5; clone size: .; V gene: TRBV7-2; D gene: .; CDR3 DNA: TGTGCCAGCAGCTTAGTCCAGAATAGCAATCAGCCCCAGCATTTT; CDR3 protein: CASSLVQNSNQPQHF
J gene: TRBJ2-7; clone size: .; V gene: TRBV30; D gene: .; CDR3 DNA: TGTGCCTGGAGCGCCCAGGGTGGTAGGGAGCAGTACTTC; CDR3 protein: CAWSAQGGREQYF
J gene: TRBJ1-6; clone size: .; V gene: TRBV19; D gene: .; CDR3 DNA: TGTGCCAGTAGTCCCCTGCGGGTTCCAGATTCACCCCTCCACTTT; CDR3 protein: CASSPLRVPDSPLHF
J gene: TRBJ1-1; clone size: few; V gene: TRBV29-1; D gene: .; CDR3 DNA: TGCAGCGTTGCTAGGAGGCTTGGGGCTGAAGCTTTCTTT; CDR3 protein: CSVARRLGAEAFF
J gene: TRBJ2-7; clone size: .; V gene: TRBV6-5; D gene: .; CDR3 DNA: TGTGCCAGCAGTTACCACAGACAGGCCGTCGAGCAGTACTTC; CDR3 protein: CASSYHRQAVEQYF
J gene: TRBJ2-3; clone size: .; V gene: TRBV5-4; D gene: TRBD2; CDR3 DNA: TGTGCCAGCAGCTCAGGACTAGCTATCACAGATACGCAGTATTTT; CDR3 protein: CASSSGLAITDTQYF
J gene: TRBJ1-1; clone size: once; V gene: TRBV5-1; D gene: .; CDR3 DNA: TGCGCCAGCAGCTTGGCCATGTCAATGAACACTGAAGCTTTCTTT; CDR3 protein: CASSLAMSMNTEAFF
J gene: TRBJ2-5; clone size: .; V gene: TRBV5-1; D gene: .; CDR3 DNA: TGCGCCAGCAGCCACGGGACAACAGAGACCCAGTACTTC; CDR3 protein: CASSHGTTETQYF
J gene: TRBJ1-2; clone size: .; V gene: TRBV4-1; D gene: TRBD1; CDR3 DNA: TGCGCCAGCAGCCAAGCCGGGACAGGGGCATATTCGGACACCTTC; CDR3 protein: CASSQAGTGAYSDTF
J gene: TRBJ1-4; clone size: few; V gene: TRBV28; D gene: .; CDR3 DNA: TGTGCCAGCAGTAGTTTGGGTGAAAAACTGTTTTTT; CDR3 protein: CASSSLGEKLFF
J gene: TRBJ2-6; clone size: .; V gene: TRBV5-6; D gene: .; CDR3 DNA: TGTGCCAGCAGCCGCAGGTGGCAGTTAGGGGCCAACGTCCTGACTTTC; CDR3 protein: CASSRRWQLGANVLTF
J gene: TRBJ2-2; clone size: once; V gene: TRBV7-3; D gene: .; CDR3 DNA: TGTGCCAGCAGCTTAAACCCGAACACCGGGGAGCTGTTTTTT; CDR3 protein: CASSLNPNTGELFF
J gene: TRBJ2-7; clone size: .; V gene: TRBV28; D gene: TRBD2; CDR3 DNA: TGTGCCAGCAGTTTATCACGCGGGAGCTCCTACGAGCAGTACTTC; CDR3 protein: CASSLSRGSSYEQYF
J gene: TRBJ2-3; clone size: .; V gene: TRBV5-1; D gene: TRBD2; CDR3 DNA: TGCGCCAGCAGGAAGGTGGCTAGCGGGAGTAGGAGTGTGACAGATACGCAGTATTTT; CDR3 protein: CASRKVASGSRSVTDTQYF
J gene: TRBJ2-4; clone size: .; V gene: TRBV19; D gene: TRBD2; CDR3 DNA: TGTGCCAGTAGTACCCGGACTAGCGGGAGTGGGTCCAAAAACATTCAGTACTTC; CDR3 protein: CASSTRTSGSGSKNIQYF
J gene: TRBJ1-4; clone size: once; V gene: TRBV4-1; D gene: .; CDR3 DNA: TGCGCCAGCAGCCTCGGGAGGAGAGGGGCTGAGGAAAAACTGTTTTTT; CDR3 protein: CASSLGRRGAEEKLFF